Listed below are T cell receptor beta chains from one sample, sequenced in a study of blood T cells in healthy people across ages. TCRdb redid the calling of the 5' RACE reads with MiXCR, one entry per CDR3 protein. This table has more than 650,000 distinct CDR3 sequences, 22% appearing once. Material: blood. The receptors here all came from a man in his 70s in good health. Both conserved end residues are part of each CDR3. A D gene is named only where the DNA matches it firmly. Clone size appears in some rows only: once, few, many, or a class for an expanded clone.

j_gene,len,v_gene,d_gene,abundance,CDR3aa,CDR3nt
TRBJ1-6,17,TRBV6-5,TRBD1,NA,CASSYSSAGQNNSPLHF,TGTGCCAGCAGTTACTCATCCGCGGGACAGAATAATTCACCCCTCCACTTT
TRBJ1-6,13,TRBV29-1,TRBD1,NA,CSVGDRDNSPLHF,TGCAGCGTTGGCGACAGGGATAATTCACCCCTCCACTTT
TRBJ1-1,11,TRBV20-1,NA,few,CGAGVFAEAFF,TGCGGGGCCGGCGTTTTTGCTGAAGCTTTCTTT
TRBJ1-1,15,TRBV9,NA,NA,CASSVVDLPNTEAFF,TGTGCCAGCAGCGTAGTGGACTTACCGAACACTGAAGCTTTCTTT
TRBJ2-3,15,TRBV11-2,NA,NA,CASSLDRPKEDTQYF,TGTGCCAGCAGCTTAGATCGGCCAAAGGAGGATACGCAGTATTTT
TRBJ1-2,14,TRBV18,NA,few,CASSTGDRLYGCTF,TGTGCCAGCTCAACCGGCGACAGGCTCTATGGCTGCACCTTC
TRBJ1-3,18,TRBV7-2,NA,few,CASSLLFFRVNSGNTIYF,TGTGCCAGCAGCTTACTCTTTTTCCGAGTTAACTCTGGAAACACCATATATTTT
TRBJ1-5,18,TRBV6-1,NA,few,CASSEADSGVKRNQPQHF,TGTGCCAGCAGTGAGGCGGACAGTGGGGTAAAAAGAAATCAGCCCCAGCATTTT
TRBJ2-1,13,TRBV19,NA,NA,CASSIDQGSDAFF,TGTGCCAGTAGTATAGATCAAGGGAGCGATGCGTTCTTC
TRBJ1-3,14,TRBV12-3/TRBV12-4,NA,NA,CASSSRILGNTIYF,TGTGCCAGCAGTTCCAGGATTTTGGGAAACACCATATATTTT
TRBJ2-1,17,TRBV7-9,TRBD2,NA,CASSYGTSGGRYNEQFF,TGTGCCAGCAGTTACGGGACTAGCGGGGGTAGATACAATGAGCAGTTCTTC
TRBJ2-1,14,TRBV7-3,NA,many,CASSLIPQANEQFF,TGTGCCAGCAGCTTAATACCGCAGGCGAATGAGCAGTTCTTC
TRBJ2-1,13,TRBV9,NA,NA,CANSTLGLAEQFF,TGTGCCAACAGCACACTAGGGTTAGCTGAGCAGTTCTTC
TRBJ2-5,13,TRBV6-1,TRBD1,NA,CASRRDRGETQYF,TGTGCCAGCAGAAGGGACAGGGGGGAGACCCAGTACTTC
TRBJ1-3,14,TRBV7-6,NA,NA,CASSLVGGGNTIYF,TGTGCCAGCAGCTTAGTCGGGGGTGGAAACACCATATATTTT
TRBJ1-1,16,TRBV6-5,TRBD1,once,CASSYSGDRAGAEAFF,TGTGCCAGCAGTTACTCCGGGGACAGGGCAGGGGCTGAAGCTTTCTTT
TRBJ1-3,15,TRBV7-2,NA,few,CASSLPQGTGNTIYF,TGTGCCAGCAGCCTACCGCAAGGAACTGGAAACACCATATATTTT
TRBJ1-3,18,TRBV5-1,TRBD1,NA,CASSLVGQGIRSGNTIYF,TGCGCCAGCAGCTTGGTGGGACAGGGGATACGGTCTGGAAACACCATATATTTT
TRBJ2-7,21,TRBV28,NA,NA,CASGAGGGWDSSLGKTYEQYF,TGTGCCAGCGGCGCGGGTGGGGGCTGGGATTCCTCGCTTGGAAAAACCTACGAGCAGTACTTC
TRBJ2-1,14,TRBV6-5,TRBD1,NA,CASRETGALPGESF,TGTGCCAGCAGAGAGACAGGGGCCCTTCCTGGGGAATCCTTC
TRBJ1-4,16,TRBV5-1,NA,NA,CASSLETGLRGEKLFF,TGCGCCAGCAGCTTGGAGACAGGCCTGCGGGGCGAAAAACTGTTTTTT
TRBJ2-2,12,TRBV28,NA,NA,CASHDSGGELFF,TGTGCCAGCCACGACTCGGGCGGGGAGCTGTTTTTT
TRBJ1-2,15,TRBV6-1,TRBD1,few,CASRTGQGANYGYTF,TGTGCCAGCAGGACTGGACAGGGGGCGAACTATGGCTACACCTTC
TRBJ1-6,16,TRBV5-4,NA,few,CASSLDGSSYNSPLHF,TGTGCCAGCAGCTTGGATGGAAGCTCCTATAATTCACCCCTCCACTTT
TRBJ1-4,14,TRBV20-1,NA,many,CSARDTSTNEKLFF,TGCAGTGCTAGGGACACCTCAACTAATGAAAAACTGTTTTTT
TRBJ1-1,11,TRBV20-1,NA,NA,CSATGAGEAFF,TGCAGTGCTACGGGGGCAGGTGAAGCTTTCTTT
TRBJ2-3,16,TRBV24-1,TRBD2,few,CATSGTSGTYTGTQYF,TGTGCCACCAGTGGGACTAGCGGGACATACACAGGTACGCAGTATTTT